This entry features one TCR beta chain sequence. Its antigen is not identified. As to treatment: 10-day PBMC culture with coronavirus spike peptide pools or control peptides (ViraFEST assay). Pre-COVID-19 pandemic sampling (2011-2018) yielded the unexposed donor's CD4+ T cells. ViraFEST expanded antigen-specific T cells with peptide pools, then sequenced TCRs. The cultures had half their medium swapped for fresh IL-2 medium on days 3 and 7. An Oncomine TCR Beta short-read assay was used to sequence the DNA from cultured CD4+ T cells. TCRdb ran MiXCR on the PCR reads and lists one entry per CDR3 protein. The sample lists around 7,100 distinct CDR3 sequences; around half were seen once. These data originate in a study of vaccination and CD4 T cells after COVID-19. Germline V lookup: CDR1 SQVTM, CDR2 ANQGSEA. The CDR3 runs to 13 residues. V gave up 7 bases and J gave up 6 bases, with 16 bases separating them.

J is TRBJ1-5 and V is TRBV29-1, with a possible D match to TRBD1 (5 bases). The sample comprised CD4+ T cells from blood, cultured in vitro. The sequence came from a human donor in good health. The CDR3 here is CSARAREGQPQHF. The CDR3 DNA is TGCAGCGCTCGGGCCAGGGAGGGTCAGCCCCAGCATTTT.